In this sample, the clone carrying this T cell receptor delta chain is large. Its antigen is not identified. These data originate in a study of delta chains in infants with herpesvirus infections. Study background: Infants infected with CMV after birth were searched for public fetal Vdelta1/Vgamma8 clonotype. General study results and limits: The public clonotype might exist undetected in CMV-uninfected infants. Public-clonotype frequency seemingly fell with older age at infection. A few infants infected before 120 days plus one congenital case had the public Vdelta1 clonotype.

The CDR3 covers 19 residues. Germline V CDR1 and CDR2: TVYSNPD, GDNSRS (reference sequence). V lost 0 bases, J lost 0 bases, and 26 bases lay in between. TCR cDNA was made from PBMC RNA with gamma- and delta-chain-specific primers. TCRdb re-called the RT-PCR reads through CATT. The sample lists over 800 delta-chain clones, approximately 9.1% occurring once. The specimen was peripheral blood, collected at time point 2 of longitudinal follow-up. The sequence was obtained from a human donor who was a Ugandan infant, either HIV-exposed or HIV-unexposed (not recorded which). V usage is TRDV3 and J usage is TRDJ1; weak D call: TRDD3 (6 bases). CDR3 in DNA: TGTGCCTTTAGCTGGTTTGGAGCTGGGGACAACCAGTACACCGATAAACTCATCTTT. The encoded protein is CAFSWFGAGDNQYTDKLIF.